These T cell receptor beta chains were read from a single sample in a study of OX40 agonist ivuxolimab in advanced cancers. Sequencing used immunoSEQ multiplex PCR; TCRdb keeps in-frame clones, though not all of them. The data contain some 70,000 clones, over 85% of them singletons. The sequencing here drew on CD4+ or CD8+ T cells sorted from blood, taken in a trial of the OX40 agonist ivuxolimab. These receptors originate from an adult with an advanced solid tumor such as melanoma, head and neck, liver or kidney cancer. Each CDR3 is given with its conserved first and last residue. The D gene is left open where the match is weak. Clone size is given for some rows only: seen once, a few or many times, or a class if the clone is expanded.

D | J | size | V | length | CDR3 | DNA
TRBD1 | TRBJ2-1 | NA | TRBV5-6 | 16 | CASSLGDSSFYNEQFF | TGTGCCAGCAGCTTGGGGGACAGTTCTTTTTACAATGAGCAGTTCTTC
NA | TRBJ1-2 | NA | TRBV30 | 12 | CACRRQIYGYTF | TGTGCCTGCCGCCGACAGATCTATGGCTACACCTTC
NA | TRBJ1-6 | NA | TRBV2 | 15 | CASSEAGTTTSPLHF | TGTGCCAGCAGTGAGGCAGGGACGACGACTTCACCCCTCCACTTT
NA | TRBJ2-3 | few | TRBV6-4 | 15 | CASSDSSADTGTQYF | TGTGCCAGCAGTGACTCGTCTGCAGATACGGGTACGCAGTATTTT
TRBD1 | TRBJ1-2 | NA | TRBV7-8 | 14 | CASNDQGANYGYTF | TGTGCCAGCAACGACCAGGGGGCCAACTATGGCTACACCTTC
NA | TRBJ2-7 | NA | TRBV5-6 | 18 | CASRVSSLGRGGSYEQYF | TGTGCCAGCAGAGTTTCCAGTCTCGGGCGGGGTGGATCCTACGAGCAGTACTTC
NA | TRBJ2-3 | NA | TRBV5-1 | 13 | CASSLAPTDTQYF | TGCGCCAGCAGCTTGGCGCCCACAGATACGCAGTATTTT
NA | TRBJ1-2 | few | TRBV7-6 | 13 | CASSLADGAGYTF | TGTGCCAGCAGCTTAGCGGACGGGGCTGGCTACACCTTC
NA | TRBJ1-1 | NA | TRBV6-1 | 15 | CASSSETALNTEAFF | TGTGCCAGCAGTTCTGAGACAGCTTTGAACACTGAAGCTTTCTTT
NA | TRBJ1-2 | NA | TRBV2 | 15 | CASSEASLTPYGYTF | TGTGCCAGCAGTGAAGCCAGTCTGACCCCTTATGGCTACACCTTC
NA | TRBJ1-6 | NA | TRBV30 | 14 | CAWSFHPKGSPLHF | TGTGCCTGGAGTTTTCACCCGAAGGGTTCACCCCTCCACTTT
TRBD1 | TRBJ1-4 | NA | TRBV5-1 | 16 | CASSLSPRGLNEKLFF | TGCGCCAGCAGCTTGTCACCCAGGGGGCTGAATGAAAAACTGTTTTTT
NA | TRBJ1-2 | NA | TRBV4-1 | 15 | CASSEEAGRRGGYTF | TGCGCCAGCAGCGAAGAAGCCGGGAGGCGGGGGGGCTACACCTTC
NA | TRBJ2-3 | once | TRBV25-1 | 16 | CASSTPRGLSTDTQYF | TGTGCCAGCAGTACCCCCAGGGGACTTAGCACAGATACGCAGTATTTT
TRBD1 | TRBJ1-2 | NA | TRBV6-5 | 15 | CASSYSGTGVRGYTF | TGTGCCAGCAGTTACTCGGGGACAGGGGTGCGTGGCTACACCTTC
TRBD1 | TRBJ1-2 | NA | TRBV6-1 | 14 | CASSDGTGLYGYTF | TGTGCCAGCAGTGATGGGACAGGCTTATATGGCTACACCTTC
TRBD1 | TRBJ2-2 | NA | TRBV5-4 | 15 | CASSIQGRDTGELFF | TGTGCCAGCAGCATACAGGGGCGGGACACCGGGGAGCTGTTTTTT
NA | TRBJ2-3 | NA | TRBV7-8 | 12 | CASSALGQTQYF | TGTGCCAGCAGCGCCCTAGGACAGACGCAGTATTTT
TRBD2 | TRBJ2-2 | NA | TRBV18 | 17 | CASSPPTLSGGTGELFF | TGTGCCAGCTCACCACCTACCTTAAGCGGGGGCACCGGGGAGCTGTTTTTT
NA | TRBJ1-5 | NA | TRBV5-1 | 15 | CASSLEGGSNQPQHF | TGCGCCAGCAGCTTGGAGGGGGGAAGCAATCAGCCCCAGCATTTT
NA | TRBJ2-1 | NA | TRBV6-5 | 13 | CASKDQPYNEQFF | TGTGCCAGCAAGGACCAGCCTTACAATGAGCAGTTCTTC
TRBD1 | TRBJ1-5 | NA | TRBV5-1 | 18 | CASSFLPSGGQVNQPQHF | TGCGCCAGCAGCTTCTTGCCATCCGGGGGACAGGTTAATCAGCCCCAGCATTTT
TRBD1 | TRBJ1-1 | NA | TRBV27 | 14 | CASSWGTGNTEAFF | TGTGCCAGCAGTTGGGGGACAGGGAACACTGAAGCTTTCTTT
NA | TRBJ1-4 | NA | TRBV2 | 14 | CASRTDRVNEKLFF | TGTGCCAGCAGGACGGACAGAGTCAATGAAAAACTGTTTTTT
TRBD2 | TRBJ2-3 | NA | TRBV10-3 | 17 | CAISESRGLAGTDTQYF | TGTGCCATCAGTGAGTCGAGGGGACTAGCGGGCACAGATACGCAGTATTTT
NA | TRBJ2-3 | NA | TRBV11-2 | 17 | CASSSLGSVGVTDTQYF | TGTGCCAGCAGCAGCCTAGGTAGCGTCGGCGTCACAGATACGCAGTATTTT
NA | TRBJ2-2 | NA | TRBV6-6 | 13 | CASSYANTGELFF | TGTGCCAGCAGTTACGCTAACACCGGGGAGCTGTTTTTT
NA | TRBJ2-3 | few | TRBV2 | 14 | CASSEKRVTDTQYF | TGTGCCAGCAGTGAAAAGCGGGTCACAGATACGCAGTATTTT
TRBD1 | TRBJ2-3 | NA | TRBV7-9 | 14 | CASSFGQGVDTQYF | TGTGCCAGCAGCTTCGGACAGGGGGTTGATACGCAGTATTTT
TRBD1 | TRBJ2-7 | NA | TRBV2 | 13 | CASRDRPTYEQYF | TGTGCCAGCCGGGACAGACCTACCTACGAGCAGTACTTC
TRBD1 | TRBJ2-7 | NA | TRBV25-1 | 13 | CATSAGGSYEQYF | TGTGCCACCTCCGCAGGGGGATCCTACGAGCAGTACTTC
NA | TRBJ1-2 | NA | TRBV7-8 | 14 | CASSLAGQLVGYTF | TGTGCCAGCAGCTTAGCTGGCCAGTTGGTTGGCTACACCTTC
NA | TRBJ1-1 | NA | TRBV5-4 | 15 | CASSSGRDGNTEAFF | TGTGCCAGCAGCTCGGGACGAGATGGGAACACTGAAGCTTTCTTT
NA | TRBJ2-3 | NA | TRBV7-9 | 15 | CASSLTTGGQDTQYF | TGTGCCAGCAGCTTAACAACAGGAGGTCAAGATACGCAGTATTTT
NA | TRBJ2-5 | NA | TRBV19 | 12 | CASSIKGETQYF | TGTGCCAGTAGTATAAAGGGGGAGACCCAGTACTTC